In this sample, the clone carrying this TCR beta chain turned up a few times. Its antigen is as yet unknown. Per the original data handling: The study built a papillary thyroid cancer distant-metastasis classifier from CDR3 differences across clinicopathological groups. TCRdb reanalyzed the PCR reads via MiXCR. It is TCRdb's table, rather than the study itself, that gives the V and J calls and clone size. The sample contains tens of thousands of clones, around 21% of which appear only once. Germline assignment: CDR1 MNHEY and CDR2 SMNVEV (reference sequence). Trimming left V 4 bases short and J 2 bases short, with 0 bases between. CDR3 length: 10 amino acids. This specimen comes from a study of metastatic and nonmetastatic thyroid tumors. Study summary: Repertoires were compared across blood and tumor or nodule tissue from malignant and benign thyroid patients. Study-wide results and limits: Versus benign nodules, malignant thyroid tumors reportedly had significantly higher TCR beta diversity, in blood and tumor.

Thyroid surgery took place with no prior treatment in any patient. This chain joins TRBV27 and TRBJ2-7; D is unclear. The sequence came from a female donor with papillary thyroid cancer or a benign thyroid nodule (not recorded which). Some clones in this sample may be carry-over from other donors' samples. Sequencing was carried out using blood. The DNA of the CDR3 is TGTGCCAGCAGTTCCTACGAGCAGTACTTC. Translated, it gives CASSSYEQYF.